The source of this TCR beta chain is a study of blood T cell repertoires in COVID-19. For the study at large: The study drew acute and convalescent COVID-19 samples from the United States, Italy and Spain. T cells, B-cell-depleted T cells, or PBMCs supplied cDNA or gDNA.

In the source study's methods: Amplifying reference gene primers gave estimates of nucleated cell counts. Clones were sequenced by immunoSEQ multiplex PCR, and TCRdb holds only the in-frame ones, with some missing. V, J and clone size derive from that table, while D and trimming were established from the DNA sequence. Among about 180,000 clones listed, roughly 80% were seen once. The source of this sequence is a human donor in a cohort sampled during active COVID-19. The sequenced sample was peripheral blood.

The CDR3 sequence is CASSFTGWDGYTF. CDR3 coding DNA: TGTGCCAGCAGTTTTACAGGGTGGGATGGCTACACCTTC. V usage is TRBV12-3 or TRBV12-4 and J usage is TRBJ1-2, with D possibly matching TRBD1 (6 bases). This CDR3 region has 13 residues. V was cut by 3 bases and J by 6 bases, with 11 bases left in between.